This T cell receptor (beta chain) was identified during a study of cytomegalovirus exposure and HLA in healthy donors. The CDR3 spans 14 residues. Germline V CDR1 and CDR2: GTSNPN, SVGIG (reference sequence). V dropped 2 bases and J dropped 4 bases, with 11 bases sitting between them. Study-wide points: Several of the most significant clusters appeared linked to common viral pathogens, based on a later analysis.

13 Jbeta primers and 60 Vbeta primers were used for the PCR. TCRdb keeps only in-frame clones here, not all; method: immunoSEQ multiplex PCR. The sample shows 100,000 to 150,000 clones, approximately 84% of them seen only once. To note about this clone: The target antigen is unknown.

Healthy donors of bone marrow made up the group. The chain couples TRBV30 to TRBJ1-4; a weak D match, TRBD1 (6 bases). Sequenced input: PBMCs. The receptor was isolated from a man between 18 and 29 years old in good health and CMV-seropositive. The CDR3 loop is CAWSTGLGNEKLFF. The CDR3 coding sequence is TGTGCCTGGAGTACAGGGTTGGGTAATGAAAAACTGTTTTTT.